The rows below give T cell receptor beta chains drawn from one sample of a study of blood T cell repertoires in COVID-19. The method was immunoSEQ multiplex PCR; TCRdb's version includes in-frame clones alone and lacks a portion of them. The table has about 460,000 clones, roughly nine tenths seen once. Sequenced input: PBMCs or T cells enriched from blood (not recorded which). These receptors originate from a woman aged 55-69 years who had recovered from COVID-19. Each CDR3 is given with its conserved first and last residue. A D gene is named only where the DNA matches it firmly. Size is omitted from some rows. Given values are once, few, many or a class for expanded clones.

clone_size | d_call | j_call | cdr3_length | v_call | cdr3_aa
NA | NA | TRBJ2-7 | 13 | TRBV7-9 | CASSLGTVYEQYF
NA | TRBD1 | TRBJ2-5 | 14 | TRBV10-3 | CAISGGQGVETQYF
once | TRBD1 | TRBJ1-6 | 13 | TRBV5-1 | CASNRGPDSPLHF
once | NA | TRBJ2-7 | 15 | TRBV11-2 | CASSLDGGLGHEQYF
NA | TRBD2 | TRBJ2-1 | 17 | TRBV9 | CASSVVASGLSYNEQFF
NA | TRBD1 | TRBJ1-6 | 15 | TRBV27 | CASSFDRAGNSPLHF
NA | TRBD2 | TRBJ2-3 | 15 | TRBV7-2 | CASSLDPGGSNTQYF
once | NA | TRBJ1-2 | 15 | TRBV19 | CASSPSFNGGYGYTF
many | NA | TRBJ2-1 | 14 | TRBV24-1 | CATSDLGGTHEQFF
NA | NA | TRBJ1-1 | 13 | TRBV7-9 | CASSRGDFSEAFF
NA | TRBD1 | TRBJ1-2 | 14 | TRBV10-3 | CAISGQGANYGYTF
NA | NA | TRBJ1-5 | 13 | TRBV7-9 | CASSLTGNQPQHF
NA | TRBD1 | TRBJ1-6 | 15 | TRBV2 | CASSDSTGGNSPLHF
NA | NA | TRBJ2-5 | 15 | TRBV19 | CASSIGRGAGETQYF
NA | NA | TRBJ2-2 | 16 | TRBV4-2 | CASSQDLAGNTGELFF
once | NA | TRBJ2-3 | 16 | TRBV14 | CASTDVAGTSTDTQYF
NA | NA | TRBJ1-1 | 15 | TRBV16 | CASSQEVEGWTEAFF
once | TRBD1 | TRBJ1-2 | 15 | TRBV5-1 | CASSGGQPSNYGYTF
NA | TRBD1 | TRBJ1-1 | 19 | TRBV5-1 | CASSLFGGGTGGAGTEAFF
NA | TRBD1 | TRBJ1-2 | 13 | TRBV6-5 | CASRFLDRDGYTF
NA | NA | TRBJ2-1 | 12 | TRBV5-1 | CASSTGSNEQFF
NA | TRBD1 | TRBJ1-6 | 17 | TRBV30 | CAWSVQRVTGKFGSLHF
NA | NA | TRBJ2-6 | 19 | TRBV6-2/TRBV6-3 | CASSQSPEGGAGGANVLTF
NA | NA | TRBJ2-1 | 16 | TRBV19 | CASSVNVISGFNEQFF
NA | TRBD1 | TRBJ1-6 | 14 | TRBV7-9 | CASSFGDSNSPLHF
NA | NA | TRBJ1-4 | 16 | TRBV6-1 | CASSASSGAQNEKLFF
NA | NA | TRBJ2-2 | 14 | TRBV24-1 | CATSERGGSGELFF
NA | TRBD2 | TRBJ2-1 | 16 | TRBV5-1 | CASSPTSGAAYNEQFF
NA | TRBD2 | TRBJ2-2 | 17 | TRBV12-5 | CASGLVLGGANTGELFF
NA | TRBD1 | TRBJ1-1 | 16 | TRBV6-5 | CASSYAGQAMNTEAFF
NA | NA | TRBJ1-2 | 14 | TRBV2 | CASSGQSTENGYTF
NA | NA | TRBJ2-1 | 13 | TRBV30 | CAWSVSLYNEQFF
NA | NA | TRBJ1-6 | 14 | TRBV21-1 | CASSKNRQGLPLHF
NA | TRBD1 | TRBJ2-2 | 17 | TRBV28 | CASSPPGQGARDGELFF
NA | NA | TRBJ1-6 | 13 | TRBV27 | CATGGSPRAPLHF
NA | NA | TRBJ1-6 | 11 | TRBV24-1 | CAPQLYSPLHF
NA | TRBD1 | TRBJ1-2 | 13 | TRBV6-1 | CASSEARDRPYTF
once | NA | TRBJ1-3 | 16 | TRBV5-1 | CASSLELATGGNTIYF
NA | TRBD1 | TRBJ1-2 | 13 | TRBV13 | CATGTGGVFGYTF
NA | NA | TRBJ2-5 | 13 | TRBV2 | CASMRGGGETQYF
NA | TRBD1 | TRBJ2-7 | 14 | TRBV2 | CASTPGTGQREQYF
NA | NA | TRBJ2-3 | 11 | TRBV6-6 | CASSSVDTQYF
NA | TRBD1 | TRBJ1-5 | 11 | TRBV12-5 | CASGSGTGLHF
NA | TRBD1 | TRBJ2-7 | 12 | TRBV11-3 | CASGDSNYEQYF
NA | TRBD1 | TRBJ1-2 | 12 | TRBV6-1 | CASSSQGAGYTF
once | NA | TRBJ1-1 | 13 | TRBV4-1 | CASSSQGWTEAFF
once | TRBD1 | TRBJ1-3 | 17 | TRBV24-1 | CATSDSSGTGYGNTIYF
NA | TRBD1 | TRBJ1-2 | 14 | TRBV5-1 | CASSLTGDSHGYTF
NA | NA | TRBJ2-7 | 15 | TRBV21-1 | CASSSGGTTSYEQYF
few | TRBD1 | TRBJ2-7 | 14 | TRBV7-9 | CASSFPGQNYEQYF
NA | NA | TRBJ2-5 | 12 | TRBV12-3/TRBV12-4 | CASSLSGETQYF